This T cell receptor beta chain was retrieved from a study of PD-L1 blockade in urothelial cancer. Study details: Prior chemotherapy in patients spanned 0 to 3 regimens.

Regarding time point: pretreatment peripheral blood. Profiled with immunoSEQ multiplex PCR; TCRdb holds only in-frame clones, not every one. The table lists 54,000 or so clones, approximately 88% of them singletons. The sample was PBMCs, taken around atezolizumab (anti-PD-L1) treatment. The sequence came from a man aged 45-60 years with urothelial cancer.

In DNA, the CDR3 is TGTGCCAGCAGCCCTTCTAGCGGGGGGGCCACCTTCCAAGAGACCCAGTACTTC. The encoded protein is CASSPSSGGATFQETQYF. This chain connects TRBV11-2 to TRBJ2-5; 12 bases agree with TRBD2. V lost 5 bases to trimming and J lost 1 base; unmatched junction nucleotides: 11. This CDR3 has 18 residues. Germline loops: CDR1 SGHAT, CDR2 FQNNGV. Drawing the rest from reference TRBV11-2 and TRBJ2-5, the complete variable domain is EAGVAQSPRYKIIEKRQSVAFWCNPISGHATLYWYQQILGQGPKLLIQFQNNGVVDDSQLPKDRFSAERLKGVDSTLKIQPAKLEDSAVYLCASSPSSGGATFQETQYFGPGTRLLVL.